This T cell receptor beta chain was documented in a study of PD-1 blockade in mismatch repair-deficient tumors. As for the study in general: Patients had about a dozen mismatch repair-deficient cancer types, all previously treated and progressing.

This clone was seen a handful of times. The CDR3 consists of 15 residues. Germline V gene data show CDR1 as MNHEY and CDR2 as SVGAGI. V dropped 6 bases and J dropped 5; count of bases not matched to a gene: 10. Repertoires were generated with immunoSEQ multiplex PCR, while TCRdb's copy carries only in-frame clones and drops some. This sample yields some 100,000 clones, of which about 79% are seen a single time; 6.3% belongs to the top ten. Sequences were derived from peripheral blood, sampled approximately 8 months after starting pembrolizumab. The receptor's source is an adult with mismatch repair-deficient cancer. The rearrangement joins TRBV6-5 to TRBJ2-5; 9 nucleotides align to TRBD2. In DNA, the CDR3 is TGTGCCAGCAGACCTCTCCTCGCGGGAGGGGAGACCCAGTACTTC. Protein sequence: CASRPLLAGGETQYF.